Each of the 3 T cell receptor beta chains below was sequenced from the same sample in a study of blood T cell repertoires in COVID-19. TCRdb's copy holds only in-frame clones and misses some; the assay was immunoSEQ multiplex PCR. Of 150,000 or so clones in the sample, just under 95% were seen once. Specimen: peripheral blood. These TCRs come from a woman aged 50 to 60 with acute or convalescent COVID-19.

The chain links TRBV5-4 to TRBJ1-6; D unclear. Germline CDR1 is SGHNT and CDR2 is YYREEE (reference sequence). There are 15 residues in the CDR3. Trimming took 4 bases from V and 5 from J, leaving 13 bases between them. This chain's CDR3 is CASSRYDGNNSPLHF. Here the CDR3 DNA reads TGTGCCAGCAGCCGTTACGACGGGAATAATTCACCCCTCCACTTT.

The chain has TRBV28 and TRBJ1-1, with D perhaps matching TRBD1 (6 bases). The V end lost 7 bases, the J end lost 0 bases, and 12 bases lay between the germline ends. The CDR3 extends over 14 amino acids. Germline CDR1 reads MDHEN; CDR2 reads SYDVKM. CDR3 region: CASTIGGLNTEAFF. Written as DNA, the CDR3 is TGTGCCAGCACAATAGGGGGTTTGAACACTGAAGCTTTCTTT.

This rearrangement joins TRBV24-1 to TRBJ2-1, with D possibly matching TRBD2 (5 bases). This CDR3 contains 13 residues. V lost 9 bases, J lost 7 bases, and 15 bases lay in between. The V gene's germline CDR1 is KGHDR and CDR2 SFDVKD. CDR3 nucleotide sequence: TGTGCCACCCGAAAAACGGGGTCTAATGAGCAGTTCTTC. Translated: CATRKTGSNEQFF.